One and the same sample provided the 13 T cell receptor beta chains below, sequenced in a study of blood T cell repertoires in COVID-19. Sequencing used immunoSEQ multiplex PCR; TCRdb keeps in-frame clones, though not all of them. Of about 150,000 clones in the sample, roughly 80% were seen once. The sample taken for sequencing was peripheral blood. All receptors derive from an older man with acute or convalescent COVID-19.

This chain connects TRBV6-2 or TRBV6-3 to TRBJ1-6, with TRBD1 matching over 10 bases. The CDR3 length is 14 residues. Germline loops: CDR1 MNHEY, CDR2 SVGEGT. With V trimmed by 5 bases and J by 8 bases, 3 bases remained unmatched. CDR3 sequence reads: CASSRDRGDSPLHF. The DNA of the CDR3 is TGTGCCAGCAGTCGGGACAGGGGAGATTCACCCCTCCACTTT.

The rearrangement links TRBV18 to TRBJ2-5, with 8 bases identical to TRBD2. Germline trimming cut 3 bases from V and 6 bases from J; bases unmatched to any gene: 6. Germline CDR1 is KGHSH and CDR2 is LQKENI. The CDR3 spans 14 residues. Here the CDR3 reads CASSPKREPKTQYF. CDR3 nucleotide sequence: TGTGCCAGCTCACCCAAGCGGGAGCCAAAGACCCAGTACTTC.

The CDR3 reads CASSFLAGQETQYF. As DNA, the CDR3 is TGCGCCAGCAGCTTTCTAGCGGGGCAAGAGACCCAGTACTTC. The rearrangement links TRBV5-1 to TRBJ2-5; 9 bases agree with TRBD2. Per the germline V gene, CDR1 is SGHRS and CDR2 is YFSETQ. The ends lost 2 bases at V and 2 bases at J; junction bases unmatched: 1. This CDR3 has 14 amino acids. The full variable domain, its missing parts supplied by reference TRBV5-1 and TRBJ2-5, is KAGVTQTPRYLIKTRGQQVTLSCSPISGHRSVSWYQQTPGQGLQFLFEYFSETQRNKGNFPGRFSGRQFSNSRSEMNVSTLELGDSALYLCASSFLAGQETQYFGPGTRLLVL.

The chain links TRBV14 to TRBJ2-5; possible D gene TRBD1, 6 bases. Germline loops: CDR1 SGHDN, CDR2 FVKESK. The CDR3 is 16 residues long. V was trimmed by 4 bases and J by 1 base, leaving 16 bases between them. In DNA form, the CDR3 reads TGTGCCAGCAGCCGTGTACCGACAGGACTCCAAGAGACCCAGTACTTC. This gives the protein CASSRVPTGLQETQYF. The entire variable domain, with the rest obtained from reference TRBV14 and TRBJ2-5, is as follows: EAGVTQFPSHSVIEKGQTVTLRCDPISGHDNLYWYRRVMGKEIKFLLHFVKESKQDESGMPNNRFLAERTGGTYSTLKVQPAELEDSGVYFCASSRVPTGLQETQYFGPGTRLLVL.

This chain links TRBV3-1 (or the pseudogene TRBV3-2) with TRBJ2-1, with 8 positions matching TRBD2. The CDR3 loop spans 15 amino acids. The germline V gene encodes CDR1 LGHDT and CDR2 YNNKEL (reference sequence). After removal of 1 base from V and 9 bases from J, the junction contained 8 bases not matched to a gene. In DNA, the CDR3 is TGTGCCAGCAGCCAAGGACGGGGGGGGAGCTCTGAGCAGTTCTTC. Residues: CASSQGRGGSSEQFF.

V gene TRBV27 combines with J gene TRBJ1-2; 11 bases map to TRBD1. The CDR3 has 15 residues. Unmatched junction bases numbered 5, after V lost 2 bases and J lost 6 bases. Germline V lookup: CDR1 MNHEY, CDR2 SMNVEV (reference sequence). In DNA form, the CDR3 reads TGTGCCAGCAGTTTAACCGGGACAGGGGGAAATGGCTACACCTTC. Residues: CASSLTGTGGNGYTF.

This clone appeared once. The chain carries TRBV6-5 and TRBJ1-2; 10 positions agree with TRBD1. Germline CDR1 MNHEY, CDR2 SVGAGI. This CDR3 comprises 15 residues. The trim removed 2 bases at V and 7 bases at J, leaving 7 bases unmatched. The CDR3, as DNA: TGTGCCAGCAGTTACACCGGGACAGGGGAACGTGGCTACACCTTC. This codes for CASSYTGTGERGYTF.

The chain joins TRBV3-1 (or the pseudogene TRBV3-2) to TRBJ1-5, with 9 bases that match TRBD1. V gave up 1 base and J gave up 2 bases; unmatched junction bases: 9. Germline values: CDR1 LGHDT, CDR2 YNNKEL (reference sequence). This CDR3 spans 18 amino acids. For the CDR3, the DNA is TGTGCCAGCAGCCAAGTAGGGGGGACAGGGTTGGGCAATCAGCCCCAGCATTTT. It codes for CASSQVGGTGLGNQPQHF.

This sequence joins TRBV5-8 and TRBJ1-2; perhaps TRBD1 as D (6 bases). The CDR3 is made up of 13 amino acids. The V and J ends lost 9 bases and 6 bases respectively, with 18 bases between them. The germline gives CDR1 SGHTS, CDR2 YDEGEE. The CDR3 DNA is TGTGCCAACCGACTTACAGGGACGCATGGCTACACCTTC. As protein: CANRLTGTHGYTF.

Only a few counts were recorded for this clone. This chain uses TRBV19 with TRBJ1-2, with a weak D call TRBD1 (6 bases). The CDR3 spans 15 residues. The V end was cut by 9 bases, the J end by 2 bases, with 19 bases between. Germline V gene data show CDR1 as LNHDA and CDR2 as SQIVND (reference sequence). The chain's CDR3 is CASRMGTYPNYGYTF. For the CDR3, the DNA is TGTGCCAGCAGGATGGGGACATACCCAAACTATGGCTACACCTTC.

The genes are TRBV7-9 and TRBJ1-1; weak D call: TRBD1 (5 bases). V lost 4 bases, J lost 0 bases, and 12 bases lay in between. This CDR3 contains 15 residues. CDR1 is SEHNR and CDR2 is FQNEAQ in the germline V gene (reference sequence). In DNA, the CDR3 is TGTGCCAGCAGCTCCCTAGGGGCCATGAACACTGAAGCTTTCTTT. Translating it yields CASSSLGAMNTEAFF.

The gene calls are TRBV11-3 and TRBJ1-1, with D perhaps TRBD1 (6 bases). Germline values: CDR1 SGHNT, CDR2 YENEEA. V was trimmed by 5 bases and J by 1 base, leaving 11 bases between them. This CDR3 spans 14 amino acids. The CDR3 reads CASSPRQANTEAFF. CDR3 in DNA: TGTGCCAGCAGCCCTCGACAGGCGAACACTGAAGCTTTCTTT.

The J gene is TRBJ2-2, the V gene TRBV9; D is unresolved. The length of the CDR3 is 14 residues. Trimming stripped 0 bases from V and 6 bases from J, with 9 bases between. CDR1 and CDR2 (germline): SGDLS, YYNGEE. CDR3 protein: CASSVALVAGELFF. The DNA of the CDR3 is TGTGCCAGCAGCGTAGCTTTGGTAGCCGGGGAGCTGTTTTTT.